This TCR beta chain was sequenced in a study of human T cells and chemical hapten exposure. Study findings and constraints: Sensitizing to DPC left TCRs with a frequency above 1 in 1000 unaltered.

Time point noted: healthy volunteer bleed at 6 weeks. Before extraction, the whole blood was not fractionated, and total RNA was taken from it. A word on this clonotype: Its antigen is undetermined.

V was clipped by 3 bases and J by 6 bases, with 20 bases between them. In germline, CDR1 is ENHRY, CDR2 SYGVKD. This CDR3 comprises 16 residues. In the original processing: Across samples, TCR counts had a median of roughly 100,000 and ranged from about 20,000 to 750,000. TCRdb ran MiXCR on the RACE reads and lists one entry per CDR3 protein. The V and J calls were determined by TCRdb, not by the authors. Among about 37,000 distinct CDR3 sequences listed, around 5% were seen once. The sequence derives from a human donor in good health. Some clones in this sample may be carry-over from other donors' samples. The chain links TRBV10-3 to TRBJ1-2; maybe TRBD1 (6 bases). Sequenced input: whole blood. The CDR3 nucleotides are TGTGCCATCAGTGAAGTGATGTCAGGGGAAGTAGATGGCTACACCTTC. The encoded protein is CAISEVMSGEVDGYTF.